The 7 T cell receptor beta chains in this list originate from one sample, sequenced in a study of T cells in localized non-small cell lung cancer. The data were produced by immunoSEQ multiplex PCR, yet TCRdb's version contains in-frame clones alone and is incomplete. The sample yields about 56,000 clones, roughly 88% seen once. The starting material was peripheral blood, obtained before any cancer treatment. Every receptor here comes from a woman between 35 and 70 years old with stage I lung adenocarcinoma.

The chain couples TRBV28 to TRBJ2-5; D is undetermined. V was shortened by 11 bases and J by 5 bases, with 12 bases between the two germline ends. Germline V CDR1 and CDR2: MDHEN, SYDVKM. CDR3 length: 11 residues. CDR3 in amino acids: CACSRSETQYF. CDR3 bases: TGTGCCTGCTCCCGGTCCGAGACCCAGTACTTC.

J is TRBJ2-5 and V is TRBV5-1; D might be TRBD1 (5 bases). The CDR3 totals 13 residues. The germline gives CDR1 SGHRS, CDR2 YFSETQ. V gave up 3 bases and J gave up 5 bases, with 11 bases separating them. This chain's CDR3 is CASSSRDLETQYF. In DNA form, the CDR3 reads TGCGCCAGCAGCTCCAGGGATTTGGAGACCCAGTACTTC.

The genes are TRBV6-6 and TRBJ1-2; 7 nucleotides align to TRBD1. Germline-derived CDR1 and CDR2 are MNHNY and SVGAGI (reference sequence). V gave up 10 bases and J gave up 7 bases; unmatched junction bases: 6. The CDR3 sequence is 11 residues long. The CDR3 DNA is TGTGCCACGACGAGGGGGCCTGGCTACACCTTC. This gives the protein CATTRGPGYTF.

The J gene is TRBJ1-3, the V gene TRBV27; weak D call: TRBD1 (6 bases). CDR1 MNHEY and CDR2 SMNVEV come from the germline V gene (reference sequence). The CDR3 consists of 15 residues. V was trimmed by 7 bases and J by 3 bases, leaving 16 bases between them. The CDR3 loop is CASKKGGGIGNTIYF. CDR3 in DNA: TGTGCCAGCAAAAAGGGGGGGGGCATTGGAAACACCATATATTTT.

V usage is TRBV6-6 and J usage is TRBJ1-4; no clear D gene. The CDR3 has 14 residues. The germline V gene encodes CDR1 MNHNY and CDR2 SVGAGI (reference sequence). The V gene lost 5 bases and the J gene lost 4 bases, with 11 bases spanning the gap. CDR3 bases: TGTGCCAGCAGTCCATGGGTCGTTAATGAAAAACTGTTTTTT. This codes for CASSPWVVNEKLFF.

V and J are TRBV6-1 and TRBJ1-5, with D possibly TRBD1 on 6 matching bases. Germline V gene data show CDR1 as MNHNS and CDR2 as SASEGT. V was trimmed by 6 bases and J by 3 bases, leaving 15 bases between them. The CDR3 totals 15 residues. The CDR3 loop is CASSPQGPFNQPQHF. Written as DNA, the CDR3 is TGTGCCAGCAGCCCACAGGGCCCCTTCAATCAGCCCCAGCATTTT.

The chain combines TRBV11-2 with TRBJ2-2; D tentatively fits TRBD1 or TRBD2 (6 bases each). V gave up 6 bases and J gave up 1 base, with 18 bases separating them. This CDR3 is built from 17 residues. Germline lookup yields CDR1 SGHAT and CDR2 FQNNGV. CDR3 loop: CASRSYIRGENTGELFF. CDR3 sequence (DNA): TGTGCCAGCAGATCCTATATTAGGGGGGAGAACACCGGGGAGCTGTTTTTT.